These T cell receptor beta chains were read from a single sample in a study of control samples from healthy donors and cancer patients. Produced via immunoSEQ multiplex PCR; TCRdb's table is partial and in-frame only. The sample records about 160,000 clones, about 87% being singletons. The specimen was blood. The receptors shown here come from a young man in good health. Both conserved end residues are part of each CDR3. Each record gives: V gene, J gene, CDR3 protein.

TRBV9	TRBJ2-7	CASSARDANYEQYF
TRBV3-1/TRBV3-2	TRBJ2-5	CASSQETGTYGTQYF
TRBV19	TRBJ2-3	CASSIRTLDTQYF
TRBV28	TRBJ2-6	CASRPVPRAGANVLTF
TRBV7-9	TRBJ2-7	CASSFATYEQYF
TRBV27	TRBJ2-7	CASSLFGGPAYEQYF
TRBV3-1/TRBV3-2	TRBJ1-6	CASSQIGGPVSSPLHF
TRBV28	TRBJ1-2	CASSTRGGYTF
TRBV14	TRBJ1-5	CASSQALSGAGQPQHF
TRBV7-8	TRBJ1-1	CASRLGQGGGKTEAFF
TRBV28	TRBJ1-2	CASILGTGGYGYTF
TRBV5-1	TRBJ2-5	CASSLAGEGTQYF
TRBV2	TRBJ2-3	CASSVGDTQYF
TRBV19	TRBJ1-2	CASSIGGGEDGYTF
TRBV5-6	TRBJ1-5	CASSLGGFGNQPQHF
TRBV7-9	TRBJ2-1	CASSSSGRDYDEQFF
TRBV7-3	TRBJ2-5	CASSRGVGTSEYF
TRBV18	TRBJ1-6	CASSPLGQGNSPLHF
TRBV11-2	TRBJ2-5	CASKSRMGQGGETQYF
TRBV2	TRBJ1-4	CASSPRETVFNEKLFF
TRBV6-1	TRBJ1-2	CASSDGRGNTF
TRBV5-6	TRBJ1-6	CASSWTDNSPLHF
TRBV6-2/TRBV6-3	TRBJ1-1	CASSLDRPREAFF
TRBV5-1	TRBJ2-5	CASSLAVLVAGGPEQETQYF
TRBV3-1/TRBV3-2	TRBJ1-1	CASSQATGLGAFF
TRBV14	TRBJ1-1	CASSQETGLNTEAFF
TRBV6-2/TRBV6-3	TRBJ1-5	CASSLPPRQPQHF
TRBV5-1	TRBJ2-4	CASSLREGENIQYF
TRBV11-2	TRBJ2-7	CASSLDPVAVPYEQYF
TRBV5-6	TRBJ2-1	CASSFGLAGNNEQFF
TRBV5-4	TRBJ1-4	CASSLGAGATNEKLFF
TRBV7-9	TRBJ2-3	CASSSSSGGSTDTQYF
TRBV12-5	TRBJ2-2	CASGLVLSGVTENTGELFF
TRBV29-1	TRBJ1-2	CSVEDSHRGDVGYTF
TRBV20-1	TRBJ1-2	CSAGQGYGYTF
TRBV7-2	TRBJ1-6	CASSSGTANSPLHF
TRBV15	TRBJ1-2	CATSREVVRNYGYTF
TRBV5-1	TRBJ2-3	CASSGTWGATDTQYF
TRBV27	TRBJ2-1	CASSFARVDRNEQFF
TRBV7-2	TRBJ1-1	CASRPPLNTEAFF
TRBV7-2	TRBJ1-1	CASSFGGLGDTEAFF
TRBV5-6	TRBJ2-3	CASSPGLAGAVDTQYF
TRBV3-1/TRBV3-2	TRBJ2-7	CASSTPSVGPQNEQYF
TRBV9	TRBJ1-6	CASSLSGTVFSPLHF
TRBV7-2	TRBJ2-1	CASSPTSGSYNEQFF
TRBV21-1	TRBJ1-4	CASSLQTPGVGFTNEKLFF
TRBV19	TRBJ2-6	CASSIEGEVGANVLTF
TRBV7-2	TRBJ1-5	CASSLVGQPQHF
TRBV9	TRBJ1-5	CASSVGAENQPQHF
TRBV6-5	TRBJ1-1	CASSQSQGIGTEAFF
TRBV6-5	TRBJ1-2	CASSPPAPLSGYTF
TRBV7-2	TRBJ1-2	CASSLAASSLNYGYTF
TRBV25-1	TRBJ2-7	CASSAGLPPYEQYF